The 4 T cell receptor beta chains reported below all come from one sample, sequenced in a study of blood T cells in healthy people across ages. A second about 7 to 11 cycle PCR used barcoded and J-beta primers. TCRdb reprocessed the 5' RACE reads with MiXCR, giving one entry per CDR3 protein. The sample lists over 950,000 distinct CDR3 sequences, approximately 38% seen once, with around 14% in the top ten. Sequencing was carried out using blood. These receptors were obtained from a man younger than 35 in good health.

V gene TRBV7-6 combines with J gene TRBJ2-2; D gene uncertain. Trimming cost V 2 bases and J 2 bases, with 6 bases left between them. Germline-derived CDR1 and CDR2 are SGHVS and FNYEAQ. The CDR3 has 14 residues. The CDR3 protein is CASSLYSNTGELFF. As DNA, the CDR3 is TGTGCCAGCAGCTTATATAGTAACACCGGGGAGCTGTTTTTT.

In this sample, this clonotype turned up a few times. The genes are TRBV20-1 and TRBJ2-7; perhaps TRBD1 as D (6 bases). Germline V gene lookup returns CDR1 DFQATT and CDR2 SNEGSKA (reference sequence). The CDR3 extends over 13 amino acids. V lost 5 bases, J lost 4 bases, and 15 bases lay in between. For the CDR3, the DNA is TGCAGTGCTCCCCAGGGGACATTATACGAGCAGTACTTC. This encodes CSAPQGTLYEQYF.

This chain uses TRBV12-5 with TRBJ2-2, with unresolved D. CDR1 is LGHNT, CDR2 FRNRAP, per germline. The ends were cut back, 1 base at V and 0 bases at J, with 18 bases in the middle. The length of the CDR3 is 19 residues. The CDR3 spells CASGLDPWASPANTGELFF. Written as DNA, the CDR3 is TGTGCTAGTGGTTTGGACCCATGGGCCTCTCCTGCGAACACCGGGGAGCTGTTTTTT.

The V and J genes are TRBV6-5 and TRBJ2-7; perhaps TRBD1 as D (6 bases). CDR3 size: 13 residues. V gave up 8 bases and J gave up 3 bases, with 14 bases separating them. Germline V gene sequence: CDR1 MNHEY, CDR2 SVGAGI. In DNA form, the CDR3 reads TGTGCCAGCCTGGACAGAGGACACTACGAGCAGTACTTC. Translating it yields CASLDRGHYEQYF.